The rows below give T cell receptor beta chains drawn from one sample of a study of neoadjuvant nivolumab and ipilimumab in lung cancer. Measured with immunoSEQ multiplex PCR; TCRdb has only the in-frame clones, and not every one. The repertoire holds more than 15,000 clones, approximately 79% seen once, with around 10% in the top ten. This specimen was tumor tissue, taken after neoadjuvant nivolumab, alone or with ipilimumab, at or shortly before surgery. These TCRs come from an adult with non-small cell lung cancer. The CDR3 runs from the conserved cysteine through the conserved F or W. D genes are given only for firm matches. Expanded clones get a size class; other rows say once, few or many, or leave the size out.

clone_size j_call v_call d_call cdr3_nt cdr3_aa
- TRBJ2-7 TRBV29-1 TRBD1 TGCAGCGTCGGACAGGGCTACTCCTACGAGCAGTACTTC CSVGQGYSYEQYF
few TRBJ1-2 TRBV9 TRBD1 TGTGCCAGCAGCCCTAGACAGGGGGCTCTCTCTAACTATGGCTACACCTTC CASSPRQGALSNYGYTF
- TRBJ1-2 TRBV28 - TGTGCCAGCCGGTTGACAGGCTATGGCTACACCTTC CASRLTGYGYTF
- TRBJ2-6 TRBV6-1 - TGTGCCAGCAGACGCCTCTCTGGGGCCAACGTCCTGACTTTC CASRRLSGANVLTF
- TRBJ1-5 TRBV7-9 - TGTGCCAGCAGCTTAGCGTTCACAAATCAGCCCCAGCATTTT CASSLAFTNQPQHF
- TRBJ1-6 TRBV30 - TGTGCCTGGAGTTCCGCCCCCAGGGCGAGGGTGACGGGTTATAATTCACCCCTCCACTTT CAWSSAPRARVTGYNSPLHF
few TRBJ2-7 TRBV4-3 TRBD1 TGCGCCAGCACACGGGACAGGGGGGACTACGAGCAGTACTTC CASTRDRGDYEQYF
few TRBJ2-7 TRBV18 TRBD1 TGTGCCAGCTCCGCCGGGACAGGTTACTACGAGCAGTACTTC CASSAGTGYYEQYF
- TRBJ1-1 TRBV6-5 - TGTGCCAGCAGTTACCCCGGATCCGTGGCAGCTTTCTTT CASSYPGSVAAFF
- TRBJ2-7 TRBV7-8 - TGTGCCAGCAGCTTAGTTAGTAGCGGAGTATACGAGCAGTACTTC CASSLVSSGVYEQYF